The 29 T cell receptor beta chains in this list originate from one sample, sequenced in a study of T cells after yellow fever vaccination. TCRdb fed the 5' RACE reads into MiXCR, producing one record per CDR3 protein. The table records about 310,000 distinct CDR3 sequences, approximately 3.8% of them present only once. The material was PBMCs, obtained on the day of the yellow fever booster vaccination. The receptor set was obtained from a man between 18 and 35 years old who received the YFV17D yellow fever vaccine.

The chain couples TRBV7-9 to TRBJ1-2, with 12 bases identical to TRBD1. This CDR3 spans 17 amino acids. With 5 bases clipped from V and 2 bases from J, the junction kept 9 bases outside the gene matches. Germline V gene data show CDR1 as SEHNR and CDR2 as FQNEAQ (reference sequence). The CDR3 loop reads CASSGGTGGMRNYGYTF. In nucleotides, the CDR3 is TGTGCCAGCAGCGGAGGGACAGGGGGCATGAGAAACTATGGCTACACCTTC.

In its sample, this clonotype was seen many times. This chain links TRBV5-1 with TRBJ2-5; the match to TRBD1 covers 7 bases. Unmatched junction bases numbered 10, after V lost 4 bases and J lost 4 bases. Germline V CDR1 and CDR2: SGHRS, YFSETQ. The CDR3 length is 15 residues. CDR3 nucleotide sequence: TGCGCCAGCAGCCTACAATCGGGACAGACAGAGACCCAGTACTTC. Translating gives CASSLQSGQTETQYF.

Ten or more counts support this clonotype. The rearrangement uses TRBV5-6 and TRBJ2-1, with TRBD1 matching over 8 bases. V lost 0 bases and J lost 4; bases outside the gene matches: 3. The CDR3 runs to 15 residues. Germline V lookup: CDR1 SGHDT, CDR2 YYEEEE. The CDR3 spells CASSLDRGAYNEQFF. In nucleotides, the CDR3 is TGTGCCAGCAGCTTGGACAGGGGGGCTTACAATGAGCAGTTCTTC.

There are a few counts of this clonotype. The chain employs TRBV11-2 and TRBJ1-1; perhaps TRBD1 as D (5 bases). The CDR3 runs 14 residues. CDR1 and CDR2 (germline): SGHAT, FQNNGV. Trimming took off 5 bases at V and 3 bases at J, with 13 bases between the two ends. Here the CDR3 reads CASSPRGFYTEAFF. CDR3 coding DNA: TGTGCCAGCAGCCCCCGGGGGTTCTACACTGAAGCTTTCTTT. Variable domain in full (rest from reference TRBV11-2 and TRBJ1-1): EAGVAQSPRYKIIEKRQSVAFWCNPISGHATLYWYQQILGQGPKLLIQFQNNGVVDDSQLPKDRFSAERLKGVDSTLKIQPAKLEDSAVYLCASSPRGFYTEAFFGQGTRLTVV.

About this clonotype itself: With a much larger clone just one base away, this may be a read error. The chain uses TRBV20-1 and TRBJ2-4; 8 nucleotides match TRBD1. CDR1 and CDR2 (germline): DFQATT, SNEGSKA (reference sequence). V shed 5 bases, J shed 2 bases, and the junction held 5 bases outside the gene matches. The CDR3 totals 14 residues. CDR3 sequence: CSAYRGLTKNIQYF. The CDR3, as DNA: TGCAGTGCTTACAGGGGGTTGACCAAAAACATTCAGTACTTC.

The sample holds a few counts of this clonotype. The chain recombines TRBV12-3 or TRBV12-4 with TRBJ1-3; D gene ambiguous. This CDR3 is built from 13 residues. Trimming took 9 bases from V and 2 from J, leaving 11 bases between them. CDR3 nucleotide sequence: TGTGCCAGTGACCTAAGGGCTGGAAACACCATATATTTT. As protein: CASDLRAGNTIYF.

The V gene is TRBV4-2, the J gene TRBJ2-3; TRBD1 is a possible D gene (7 bases). CDR1 is LGHNA, CDR2 YNFKEQ, per germline. The CDR3 extends over 16 amino acids. V lost 0 bases and J 5 bases, leaving 15 bases between the germline ends. The CDR3 DNA sequence: TGTGCCAGCAGCCAAGAGGGGGCAGGGGGAGGAGATACGCAGTATTTT. This codes for CASSQEGAGGGDTQYF.

This clonotype appeared many times. The chain uses TRBV7-2 and TRBJ2-5, with 8 positions matching TRBD2. V lost 7 bases and J lost 1; bases outside the gene matches: 14. Germline loops: CDR1 SGHTA, CDR2 FQGNSA. CDR3 length equals 17 residues. The CDR3: CASNGGAGGGPQETQYF. Written as DNA, the CDR3 is TGTGCCAGCAATGGGGGAGCGGGCGGGGGGCCCCAAGAGACCCAGTACTTC.

This clonotype was recorded at least ten times. The J gene is TRBJ1-5, the V gene TRBV7-2; D remains ambiguous. The CDR3 spans 15 residues. Deletions cut 3 bases from V and 0 bases from J, with 9 bases between. The germline V gene encodes CDR1 SGHTA and CDR2 FQGNSA. CDR3 sequence reads: CASSFGGVSNQPQHF. Here the CDR3 DNA reads TGTGCCAGCAGCTTCGGCGGGGTTAGCAATCAGCCCCAGCATTTT.

This clonotype was seen at least ten times. The chain couples TRBV7-2 to TRBJ1-5, with 8 bases that match TRBD1. CDR3 size: 15 residues. The junction had 6 bases not matched to a gene; V was cut back by 2 bases and J by 6 bases. CDR1 is SGHTA and CDR2 is FQGNSA in the germline V gene. The DNA of the CDR3 is TGTGCCAGCAGCTTACAACAGGGGGTGGCTCAGCCCCAGCATTTT. Translated, it gives CASSLQQGVAQPQHF.

This clonotype was recorded many times. J is TRBJ1-1 and V is TRBV7-8, with D unresolved. Per germline, CDR1 SGHVS and CDR2 FQNEAQ. The CDR3 totals 13 residues. The V and J ends lost 1 base and 5 bases respectively, with 8 bases between them. CDR3 bases: TGTGCCAGCAGCTTAGAAGGGATAACTGAAGCTTTCTTT. Its protein is CASSLEGITEAFF.

In this sample, this clonotype turned up a few times. J is TRBJ1-1 and V is TRBV28; D gene uncertain. This CDR3 comprises 13 residues. V lost 5 bases to trimming and J lost 3 bases, with 10 bases between them. Germline V gives CDR1 MDHEN, CDR2 SYDVKM. DNA for the CDR3: TGTGCCAGCAGTCCTCGAATTTACACTGAAGCTTTCTTT. Protein sequence: CASSPRIYTEAFF.

This clonotype turned up a few times. The chain carries TRBV29-1 and TRBJ1-2; unclear D gene. Trimming stripped 0 bases from V and 4 bases from J, with 9 bases between. CDR3 length: 13 amino acids. Germline CDR1 reads SQVTM; CDR2 reads ANQGSEA. The CDR3 DNA follows: TGCAGCGTTGAAGACCTTCAAGGCTATGGCTACACCTTC. Translated, it gives CSVEDLQGYGYTF.

The chain carries TRBV7-9 and TRBJ1-6, with no clear D. The CDR3 runs to 14 residues. Trimming left V 1 base short and J 6 bases short, with 7 bases between. Germline values: CDR1 SEHNR, CDR2 FQNEAQ (reference sequence). CDR3 bases: TGTGCCAGCAGCTTAGTACGGGGTAATTCACCCCTCCACTTT. Its protein is CASSLVRGNSPLHF.

This clonotype was found many times. This chain joins TRBV20-1 and TRBJ2-1; 8 positions agree with TRBD2. With V trimmed by 3 bases and J by 16 bases, 11 bases remained unmatched. Germline values: CDR1 DFQATT, CDR2 SNEGSKA (reference sequence). The length of the CDR3 is 12 residues. The CDR3, as DNA: TGCAGTGCTAGTCCGAGCGGGGGTATTGTATTCTTC. It encodes CSASPSGGIVFF.

The rearrangement links TRBV20-1 to TRBJ2-5; D is ambiguous. Germline CDR1 reads DFQATT; CDR2 reads SNEGSKA (reference sequence). Trimming pared 5 bases from V and 2 bases from J, leaving 18 bases between. The CDR3 contains 15 residues. The CDR3 DNA follows: TGCAGTGCTCGAACTCCCAATAAGCCACAAGAGACCCAGTACTTC. This encodes CSARTPNKPQETQYF.

In this sample, this clonotype turned up many times. The V gene is TRBV5-1, the J gene TRBJ2-7; possible D gene TRBD2, 7 bases. V dropped 3 bases and J dropped 6 bases, with 22 bases sitting between them. CDR1 SGHRS and CDR2 YFSETQ come from the germline V gene. The CDR3 is 16 amino acids. In DNA, the CDR3 is TGCGCCAGCAGCTCCGCGCCGGGGGGCGAGACAGTCGAGCAGTACGTC. Its protein is CASSSAPGGETVEQYV.

This clonotype has at least ten counts. The V call is TRBV10-3, the J call TRBJ2-7; the D gene is possibly TRBD1 (6 bases). Trimming shortened V by 0 bases and J by 4 bases, and 10 bases separated the two germline ends. In germline, CDR1 is ENHRY, CDR2 SYGVKD. The CDR3 loop spans 14 amino acids. The CDR3 spells CAISESNREYEQYF. CDR3 coding DNA: TGTGCCATCAGTGAGTCCAACAGGGAATACGAGCAGTACTTC.

This clonotype was seen repeatedly, ten times or more. The rearrangement joins TRBV7-3 to TRBJ2-5; D gene unclear. Deletions cut 1 base from V and 3 bases from J, with 18 bases between. Germline-derived CDR1 and CDR2 are SGHTA and FQGTGA. The length of the CDR3 is 17 residues. This CDR3 reads CASSLNRPCRPKETQYF. CDR3 bases: TGTGCCAGCAGCTTAAACAGACCGTGCCGCCCAAAAGAGACCCAGTACTTC. Looking up the rest from reference TRBV7-3 and TRBJ2-5 gives the full variable domain: GAGVSQTPSNKVTEKGKYVELRCDPISGHTALYWYRQSLGQGPEFLIYFQGTGAADDSGLPNDRFFAVRPEGSVSTLKIQRTERGDSAVYLCASSLNRPCRPKETQYFGPGTRLLVL.

This clonotype was picked up a small number of times. CDR3 residues: CASSLEGTGVNTEAFF. The DNA of the CDR3 is TGTGCCAGCAGCTTAGAGGGGACAGGGGTTAACACTGAAGCTTTCTTT. This chain uses TRBV7-9 with TRBJ1-1, with 10 bases that match TRBD1. V lost 1 base, J lost 2 bases, and 4 bases stayed unmatched. The CDR3 consists of 16 residues. Germline CDR1 is SEHNR and CDR2 is FQNEAQ (reference sequence).

This clonotype occurred a few times. The chain has TRBV5-1 and TRBJ1-6; D is perhaps TRBD1 (6 bases). The CDR3 runs to 19 residues. Germline CDR1 is SGHRS and CDR2 is YFSETQ. V was clipped by 5 bases and J by 5 bases, with 26 bases between them. In DNA, the CDR3 is TGCGCCAGCAGACATTCAAACCGGACAGTCGTTAGGGATAATTCACCCCTCCACTTT. Its translation is CASRHSNRTVVRDNSPLHF.

This clonotype came up a few times. The CDR3 sequence is CASSSLYGGLNGYTF. As DNA, the CDR3 is TGTGCCAGCAGCTCCCTCTATGGGGGGCTGAATGGCTACACCTTC. This chain joins TRBV7-2 and TRBJ1-2; TRBD1 might be the D (6 bases). Trimming stripped 4 bases from V and 6 bases from J, with 18 bases between. The CDR3 extends over 15 amino acids. CDR1 and CDR2 (germline): SGHTA, FQGNSA.

This clonotype occurred a few times. Since a much larger clone is just one base distant, this may be a read error. The chain has TRBV4-1 and TRBJ2-7, with 7 positions matching TRBD1. This CDR3 has 14 amino acids. After removal of 1 base from V and 3 bases from J, the junction contained 3 bases not matched to a gene. Germline CDR1 and CDR2: MGHRA and YSYEKL. The CDR3 DNA is TGCGCCAGCAGCCAAGGGAACAGGGGCTACGAGCAGTACTTC. Its translation: CASSQGNRGYEQYF.

This clonotype was found many times. CDR3 residues: CASSRPGPVELYNSPLHF. DNA for the CDR3: TGTGCCAGTAGCCGCCCAGGGCCGGTGGAACTCTATAATTCACCCCTCCACTTT. This chain connects TRBV19 to TRBJ1-6, with D possibly being TRBD1 (5 bases). Trimming stripped 6 bases from V and 3 bases from J, with 21 bases between. Germline V gene data show CDR1 as LNHDA and CDR2 as SQIVND (reference sequence). The CDR3 totals 18 residues.

This clonotype appeared a few times. The genes are TRBV10-3 and TRBJ2-1; 8 bases are shared with TRBD2. Trimming cost V 0 bases and J 4 bases; bases outside gene matches: 8. Germline lookup yields CDR1 ENHRY and CDR2 SYGVKD. The CDR3 has 17 amino acids. CDR3 in amino acids: CAISESGSGAPYNEQFF. In DNA, the CDR3 is TGTGCCATCAGTGAGTCGGGTAGCGGGGCGCCGTACAATGAGCAGTTCTTC.

This clonotype occurred many times. The chain recombines TRBV7-9 with TRBJ2-1; no reliable D call. This CDR3 region has 13 residues. The germline CDR1 and CDR2 sequences are SEHNR and FQNEAQ (reference sequence). The V end was cut by 6 bases, the J end by 10 bases, with 16 bases between. DNA for the CDR3: TGTGCCAGCAGGCACAGTGCCGGTTTGGAGCAGTTCTTC. It specifies CASRHSAGLEQFF.

The genes are TRBV6-6 and TRBJ1-4; unclear D gene. Germline assignment: CDR1 MNHNY and CDR2 SVGAGI (reference sequence). The CDR3 spans 12 residues. Trimming took off 0 bases at V and 12 bases at J, with 8 bases between the two ends. This CDR3 reads CASSYSSKELFF. DNA for the CDR3: TGTGCCAGCAGTTACTCTTCGAAAGAACTGTTTTTT.

This clonotype was counted at least ten times. This chain links TRBV9 with TRBJ2-5; no definite D call. Trimming shortened V by 0 bases and J by 5 bases, and 11 bases separated the two germline ends. There are 14 residues in the CDR3. CDR1 and CDR2 (germline): SGDLS, YYNGEE. The CDR3 spells CASSVGSKPETQYF. The CDR3 DNA is TGTGCCAGCAGCGTAGGGTCCAAACCGGAGACCCAGTACTTC.

This clonotype was counted a few times. V is TRBV2 and J is TRBJ2-5; D ambiguous. Per germline, CDR1 SNHLY and CDR2 FYNNEI. The CDR3 covers 13 residues. Trimming took off 8 bases at V and 2 bases at J, with 12 bases between the two ends. The CDR3 bases are TGTGCCAGCGGGTTCGCAGGTCAAGAGACCCAGTACTTC. Translation: CASGFAGQETQYF.